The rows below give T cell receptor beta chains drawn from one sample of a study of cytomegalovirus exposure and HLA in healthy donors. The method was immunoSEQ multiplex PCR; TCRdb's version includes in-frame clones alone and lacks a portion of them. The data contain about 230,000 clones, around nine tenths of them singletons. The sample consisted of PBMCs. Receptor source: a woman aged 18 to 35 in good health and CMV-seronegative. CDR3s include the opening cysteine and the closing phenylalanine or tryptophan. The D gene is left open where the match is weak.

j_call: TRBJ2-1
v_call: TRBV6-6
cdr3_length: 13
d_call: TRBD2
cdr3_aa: CASRVAGNNEQFF
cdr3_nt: TGTGCCAGCAGGGTAGCGGGGAACAATGAGCAGTTCTTC

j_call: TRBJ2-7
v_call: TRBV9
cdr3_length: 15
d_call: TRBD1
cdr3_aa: CASSGPTGSLSEQYF
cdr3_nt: TGTGCCAGCAGCGGGCCGACAGGGTCTCTCTCCGAGCAGTACTTC

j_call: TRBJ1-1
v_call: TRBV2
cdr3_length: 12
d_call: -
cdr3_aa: CASSEQGSEAFF
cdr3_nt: TGTGCCAGCAGTGAACAGGGAAGTGAAGCTTTCTTT

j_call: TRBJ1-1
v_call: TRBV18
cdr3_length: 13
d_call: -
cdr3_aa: CASSPLSNTEAFF
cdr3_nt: TGTGCCAGCTCACCACTCTCGAACACTGAAGCTTTCTTT

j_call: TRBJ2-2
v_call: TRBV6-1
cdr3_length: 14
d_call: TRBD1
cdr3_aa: CASSVIDRAGELFF
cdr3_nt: TGTGCCAGCAGCGTCATCGACAGGGCCGGGGAGCTGTTTTTT

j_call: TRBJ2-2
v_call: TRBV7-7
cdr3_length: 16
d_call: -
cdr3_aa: CASSLHDSANTGELFF
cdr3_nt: TGTGCCAGCAGCTTACATGACTCAGCGAACACCGGGGAGCTGTTTTTT

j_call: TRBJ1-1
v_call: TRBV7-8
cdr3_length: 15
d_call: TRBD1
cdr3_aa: CASSLAGRGYTEAFF
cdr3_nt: TGTGCCAGCAGCTTAGCGGGCAGGGGGTACACTGAAGCTTTCTTT

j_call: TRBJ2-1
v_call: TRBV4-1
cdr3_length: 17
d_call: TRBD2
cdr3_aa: CASSHGLAGHRGNEQFF
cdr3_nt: TGCGCCAGCAGCCATGGACTAGCGGGTCACAGGGGCAATGAGCAGTTCTTC

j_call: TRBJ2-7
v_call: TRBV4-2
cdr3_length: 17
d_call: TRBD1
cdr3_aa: CASSQDNGQGAHYEQYF
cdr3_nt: TGTGCCAGCAGCCAAGATAATGGACAGGGGGCACACTACGAGCAGTACTTC

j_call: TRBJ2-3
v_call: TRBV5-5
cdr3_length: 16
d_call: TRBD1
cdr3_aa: CASSLVGQRPTDTQYF
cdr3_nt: TGTGCCAGCAGCTTGGTGGGACAGCGACCAACAGATACGCAGTATTTT

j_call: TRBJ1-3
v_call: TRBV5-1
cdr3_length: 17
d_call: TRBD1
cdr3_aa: CASSPRTGQNSGNTIYF
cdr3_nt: TGCGCCAGCAGCCCCCGGACAGGCCAAAACTCTGGAAACACCATATATTTT

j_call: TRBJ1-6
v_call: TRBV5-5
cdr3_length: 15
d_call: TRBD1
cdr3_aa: CASSSHPGQNSPLHF
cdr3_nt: TGTGCCAGCAGCTCCCACCCGGGACAGAATTCACCCCTCCACTTT

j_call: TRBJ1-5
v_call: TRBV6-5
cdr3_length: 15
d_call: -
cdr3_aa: CASSQSRPGSQPQHF
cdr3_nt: TGTGCCAGCTCTCAATCGCGGCCCGGTTCCCAGCCCCAGCATTTT

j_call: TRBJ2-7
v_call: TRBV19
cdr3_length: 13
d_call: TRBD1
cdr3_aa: CASRGDSPYEQYF
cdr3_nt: TGTGCCAGTAGGGGGGACAGCCCCTACGAGCAGTACTTC